This TCR beta chain is drawn from a study of blood T cell repertoires in COVID-19. Study in general: The study drew acute and convalescent COVID-19 samples from the United States, Italy and Spain.

Trimming left V 3 bases short and J 2 bases short, with 11 bases between. The germline V gene encodes CDR1 MNHEY and CDR2 SVGEGT. The CDR3 runs 14 residues. In the original analysis: Estimation of nucleated cell counts was performed using reference gene primer amplification. Assay used: immunoSEQ multiplex PCR; TCRdb lists only in-frame clones, some missing. The DNA was the basis for D and trimming; V, J and clone size are from that table. The top ten hold 2.1% of the sample, which has about 49,000 clones, 87% seen once. Patients from Seattle were sampled longitudinally, starting during active infection.

Material: peripheral blood. The chain joins TRBV6-2 or TRBV6-3 to TRBJ2-7, with D possibly TRBD2 on 5 matching bases. The clonotype originates from a woman older than 75 with COVID-19, enrolled during active disease. CDR3 region: CASSYRRAPYEQYF. The CDR3 coding sequence is TGTGCCAGCAGTTATAGGCGGGCCCCCTACGAGCAGTACTTC.